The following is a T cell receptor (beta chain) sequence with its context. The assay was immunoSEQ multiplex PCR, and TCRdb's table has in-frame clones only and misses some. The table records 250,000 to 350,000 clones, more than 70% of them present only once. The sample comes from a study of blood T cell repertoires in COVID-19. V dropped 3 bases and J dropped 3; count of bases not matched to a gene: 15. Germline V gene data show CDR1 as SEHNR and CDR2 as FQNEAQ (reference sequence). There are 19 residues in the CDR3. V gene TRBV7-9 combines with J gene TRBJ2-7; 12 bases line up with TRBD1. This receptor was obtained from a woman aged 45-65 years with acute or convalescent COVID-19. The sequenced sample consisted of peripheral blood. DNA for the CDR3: TGTGCCAGCAGCTTTTTCGCCGGGACAGGGGGCGCAGGAGGCTACGAGCAGTACTTC. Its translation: CASSFFAGTGGAGGYEQYF.